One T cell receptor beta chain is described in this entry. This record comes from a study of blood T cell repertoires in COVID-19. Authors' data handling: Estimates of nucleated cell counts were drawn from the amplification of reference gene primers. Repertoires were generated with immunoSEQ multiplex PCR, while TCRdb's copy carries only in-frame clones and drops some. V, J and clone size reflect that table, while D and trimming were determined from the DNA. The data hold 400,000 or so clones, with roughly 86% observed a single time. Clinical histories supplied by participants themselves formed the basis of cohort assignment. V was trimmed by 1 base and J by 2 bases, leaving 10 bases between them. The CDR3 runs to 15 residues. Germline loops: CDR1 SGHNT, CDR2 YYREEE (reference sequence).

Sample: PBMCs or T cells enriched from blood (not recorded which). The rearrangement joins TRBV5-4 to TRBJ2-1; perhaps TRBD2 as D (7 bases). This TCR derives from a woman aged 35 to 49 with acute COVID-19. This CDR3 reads CASSLRGGAYNEQFF. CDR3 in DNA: TGTGCCAGCAGCTTGAGGGGGGGGGCCTACAATGAGCAGTTCTTC.